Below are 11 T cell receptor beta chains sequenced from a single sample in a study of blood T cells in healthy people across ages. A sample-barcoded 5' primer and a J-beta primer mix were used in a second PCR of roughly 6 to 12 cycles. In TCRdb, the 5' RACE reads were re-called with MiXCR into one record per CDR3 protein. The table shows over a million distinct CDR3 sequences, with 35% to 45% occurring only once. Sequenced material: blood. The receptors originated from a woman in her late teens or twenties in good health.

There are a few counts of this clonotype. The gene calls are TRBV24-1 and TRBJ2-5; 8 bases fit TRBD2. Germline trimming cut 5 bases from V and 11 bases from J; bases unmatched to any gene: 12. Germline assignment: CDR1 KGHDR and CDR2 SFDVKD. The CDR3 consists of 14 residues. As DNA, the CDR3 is TGTGCCACCAGTGCCGGGACTAGGAGGAATGAGCAGTACTTC. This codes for CATSAGTRRNEQYF.

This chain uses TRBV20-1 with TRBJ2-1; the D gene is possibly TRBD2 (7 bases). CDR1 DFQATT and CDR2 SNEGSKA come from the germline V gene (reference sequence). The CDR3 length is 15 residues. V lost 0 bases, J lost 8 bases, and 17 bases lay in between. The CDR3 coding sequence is TGCAGTGCTAGAGATGTGCGGGGGCACCGTGATGAGCAGTTCTTC. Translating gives CSARDVRGHRDEQFF.

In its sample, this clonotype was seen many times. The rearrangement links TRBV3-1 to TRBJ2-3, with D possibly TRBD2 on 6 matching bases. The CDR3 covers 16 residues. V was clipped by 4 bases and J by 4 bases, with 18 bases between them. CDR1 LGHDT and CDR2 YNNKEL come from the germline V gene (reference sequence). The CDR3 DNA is TGTGCCAGCAGCCGAACCGTCGGCGGGAAAGCAGATACGCAGTATTTT. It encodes CASSRTVGGKADTQYF.

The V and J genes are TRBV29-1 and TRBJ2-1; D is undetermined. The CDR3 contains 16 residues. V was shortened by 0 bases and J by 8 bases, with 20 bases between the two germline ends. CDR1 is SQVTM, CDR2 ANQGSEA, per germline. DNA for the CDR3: TGCAGCGTTGAAGATCGTTTCAATTCGGCTAACGATGAGCAGTTCTTC. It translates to CSVEDRFNSANDEQFF.

The chain's CDR3 is CASSLGQVGSNQPQHF. The DNA of the CDR3 is TGTGCCAGCAGTCTAGGACAGGTTGGGAGCAATCAGCCCCAGCATTTT. J is TRBJ1-5 and V is TRBV12-3 or TRBV12-4; 7 nucleotides match TRBD1. The junction had 8 bases not matched to a gene; V was cut back by 5 bases and J by 1 base. CDR3 length: 16 amino acids.

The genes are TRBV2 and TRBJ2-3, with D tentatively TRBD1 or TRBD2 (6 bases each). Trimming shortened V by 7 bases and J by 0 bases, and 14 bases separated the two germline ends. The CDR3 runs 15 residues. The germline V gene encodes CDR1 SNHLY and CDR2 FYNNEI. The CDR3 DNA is TGTGCCAGCACCACGCCGGGGGCGAGCACAGATACGCAGTATTTT. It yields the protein CASTTPGASTDTQYF.

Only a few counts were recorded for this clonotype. The chain's CDR3 is CASSLGNGADTQYF. CDR3 coding DNA: TGCGCCAGCAGCTTGGGGAATGGGGCAGATACGCAGTATTTT. The chain combines TRBV5-1 with TRBJ2-3; no clear D. From germline, CDR1 is SGHRS and CDR2 YFSETQ. V lost 0 bases, J lost 4 bases, and 9 bases lay in between. This CDR3 comprises 14 residues.

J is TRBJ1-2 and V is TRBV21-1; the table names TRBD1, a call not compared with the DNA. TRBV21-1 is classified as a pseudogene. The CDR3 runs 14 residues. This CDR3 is CASSKAGPSYGYTF. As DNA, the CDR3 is TGTGCCAGCAGCAAAGCGGGCCCCAGCTATGGCTACACCTTC.

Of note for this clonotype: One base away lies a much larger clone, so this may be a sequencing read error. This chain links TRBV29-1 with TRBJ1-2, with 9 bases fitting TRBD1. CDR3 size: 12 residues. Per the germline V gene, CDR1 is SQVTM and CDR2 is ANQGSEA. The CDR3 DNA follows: TGCAGCGTTGAGGACAGGGGCTATGACTACACCTTC. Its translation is CSVEDRGYDYTF.

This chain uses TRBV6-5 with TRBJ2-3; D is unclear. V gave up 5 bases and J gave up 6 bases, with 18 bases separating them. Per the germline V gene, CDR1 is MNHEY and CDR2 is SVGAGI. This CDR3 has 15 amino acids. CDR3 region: CASSRFLGLPDTQYF. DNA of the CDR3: TGTGCCAGCAGTAGGTTTCTAGGTCTACCGGATACGCAGTATTTT.

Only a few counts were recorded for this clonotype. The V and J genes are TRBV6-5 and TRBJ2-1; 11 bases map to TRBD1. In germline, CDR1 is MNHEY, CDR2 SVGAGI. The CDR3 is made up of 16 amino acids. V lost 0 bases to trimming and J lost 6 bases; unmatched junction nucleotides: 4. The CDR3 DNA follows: TGTGCCAGCAGTTACTCGGACAGGGGGCATGTCAATGAGCAGTTCTTC. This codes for CASSYSDRGHVNEQFF.